Given below is one TCR beta chain in context. What this receptor recognizes is not known. It has no much larger one-base neighbor in the sample; base qualities were not kept. The CDR3 regions of human TCRbeta chains were analyzed by immunosequencing. The source study handled its data this way. Repertoire TCRs were checked for matches against a reference library of SARS-CoV-2-specific TCRs that had been generated using the MIRA antigen-specificity platform. Breadth was defined as the fraction of unique TCRs that were SARS-CoV-2-associated. Depth was defined as the fraction of total T cells that were SARS-CoV-2-associated. Using the MIRA data, each spike-specific TCR was assigned both to the spike region to which the TCR was reactive and to a CD4 or CD8 class. Log10-transformed breadth and depth values were compared by one-way ANOVA with Sidak's multiple comparisons tests. TCRdb stores this immuneACCESS table with in-frame sequences only. Part of the clones is absent; in the studies checked, under half of the shortfall reflects unresolved V genes, and no reason is known for the rest. V and J calls and clone size come straight from that table; D and trimming were deduced from the DNA. Across this sample there are some 110,000 clones, with approximately 90% seen only once. The ten largest clones capture 3.5% of the sample.

The sample comes from a study of T cell responses to AZD1222 COVID-19 vaccine (dated by TCRdb to the early 2020s). In the study overall: A total of 230 to 250 trial participants underwent TCR sequencing, of whom around 200 received two doses of AZD1222 and some 25 received two doses of the MenACWY control vaccine. Enrollment into the trials was organized by age into subgroups of 18-55, 56-69 and 70-plus years, and those subgroups contained 148, 28 and 57 TCR-sequenced participants, respectively. The paper as a whole reports these results and caveats: The 56-69-year group was small, and its depth increase did not reach significance, likely because of low power. Reportedly, close to half of the unique spike-specific TCRs recognized epitopes lying outside the regions that are mutated in the B.1.351 and B.1.1.7 variants. CD4 TCRs associated with the vaccine covered the entire spike protein, and the dominant responses were in regions 160-218 and 743-854. Spike-specific TCR breadth and depth rose significantly after two AZD1222 doses compared with day 0 and with MenACWY recipients. No day 14 peak-response samples were available, so repertoires were characterized only after the peak T cell response. Only five to seven AZD1222 recipients were SARS-CoV-2 seropositive at baseline, limiting conclusions about previously exposed vaccinees. Most participants were white British and females outnumbered males, and the authors suggested that clonal diversity may have been underestimated.

The meaning of the sample's time point label: about 28 days (+/-7) after the second vaccine dose. AZD1222 recipients with second doses at about 4 weeks or about 12 weeks were pooled, because spike-specific TCR depth and breadth did not differ between schedules. Vaccinee samples came from UK trials COV001 and COV002, including a single-blind randomized controlled phase 2/3 trial of AZD1222 (ChAdOx1 nCoV-19) in healthy adults. Trial participant PBMC samples were collected at day 0 and day 28 after the second dose for TCRbeta chain sequencing. Per the germline V gene, SGHDN is the CDR1 and FVKESK is the CDR2. There are 16 amino acids in the CDR3, from cysteine to phenylalanine inclusive. CDR3 DNA is the only sequence kept; it has 48 bases, read in frame from the first base. Trimming removed 4 bases from V and 11 bases from J, leaving 26 bases between the germline ends.

Sequencing used peripheral blood, obtained 28 days after the second AZD1222 dose. The chain couples TRBV14 to TRBJ1-1; the D gene is perhaps TRBD1, on 5 matching bases. This clonotype was obtained from an adult who received the AZD1222 COVID-19 vaccine. The CDR3 here reads CASSRSGRERPKGAFF. Read as DNA, the sequence is TGTGCCAGCAGCCGATCCGGCAGGGAGCGTCCTAAGGGTGCTTTCTTT.